What follows describes a single TCR beta chain. The antigen is unknown. The CDR3 contains 12 residues. The germline V gene encodes CDR1 SGHTA and CDR2 FQGNSA. Trimming left V 1 base short and J 7 bases short, with 4 bases between. Using immunoSEQ multiplex PCR, the repertoire was profiled, and TCRdb retains in-frame clones only, with some absent. Among over 55,000 clones listed, around 87% were seen once. The sample belongs to a study of OX40 agonist ivuxolimab in advanced cancers. Study-wide points: CD8+ T cells averaged more expanded clones than CD4+.

This specimen consisted of CD4+ or CD8+ T cells sorted from blood, obtained in a trial of the OX40 agonist ivuxolimab. This TCR came from an adult with an advanced solid tumor such as melanoma, head and neck, liver or kidney cancer. The rearrangement links TRBV7-2 to TRBJ2-2; no clear D. The CDR3 DNA sequence: TGTGCCAGCAGCTTAGACCTCGGGGAGCTGTTTTTT. Its protein is CASSLDLGELFF.